This T cell receptor (beta chain) was retrieved from a study of identical twins. Study-wide points: An excess of low generation probability was shown by twin-shared out-of-frame alpha sequences. The authors noted that invariant MAIT and iNKT cells could partly confound zero-insertion analyses.

V lost 4 bases and J 2 bases, leaving 15 bases between the germline ends. The CDR3 totals 15 residues. Germline V gene sequence: CDR1 LGHNA, CDR2 YSLEER. The table lists this clonotype with a few counts. Antigen: not known. Addition of a universal primer site occurred through template switching, and cDNA carried unique molecular identifiers. In TCRdb, the 5' RACE reads were re-called with MiXCR into one record per CDR3 protein. The table records about 660,000 distinct CDR3 sequences, 8.5% to 9.5% of them present only once. These sequences were also reported in another study, on yellow fever vaccine responses in identical twins.

Sequencing was done on a sample of PBMCs. This chain links TRBV4-3 with TRBJ2-7, with D perhaps TRBD1 (6 bases). The sequence derives from a woman aged 18-35 years in good health. The CDR3 loop reads CASSPGAQGTYEQYF. CDR3 in DNA: TGCGCCAGCAGCCCCGGAGCCCAGGGGACCTACGAGCAGTACTTC.